The clone carrying this T cell receptor (beta chain) was counted ten times or more. Its cognate antigen is unknown. Time point described: newly diagnosed GD, antithyroid drugs for less than 3 months. Scientists built the TCR library using RNA that was extracted from PBMCs. An endocrinology department located in Xi'an, China, was where the patients came from. The data derive from a study of regulatory T cells in long-lasting Graves disease. Overall study findings and caveats: Newly diagnosed patients shared about a thousand public clonotypes; persistent patients shared more than 2,500. The analysis examined peripheral blood only and excluded thyroid tissue.

The authors built TCR beta libraries using iRepertoire HTBI primers and Arm-PCR of CDR3 regions. TCRdb passed the multiplex PCR reads through MiXCR, listing each CDR3 protein once. The profile shows about 530,000 distinct CDR3 sequences, about 16% of them singletons. The CDR3 runs 24 residues. Germline V gene lookup returns CDR1 LGHNT and CDR2 FRNRAP. Unmatched junction bases numbered 24, after V lost 1 base and J lost 0 bases. The sample was also linked to a second study, of T cells in Graves' hyperthyroidism and ophthalmopathy. As that report states: Initially, a first-round RT-PCR of the TCR CDR3 employed the HTBI primer set.

Source: peripheral blood mononuclear cells (PBMCs), taken at new diagnosis, from a patient treated with antithyroid drugs. The chain links TRBV12-5 to TRBJ1-5, with TRBD1 identical over 10 bases. This receptor was taken from a woman aged 35-60 years with Graves disease. The DNA for the CDR3 is TGTGCTAGTGGTTTGGCCCTTTTGGGGCTCGCCGGGACAGGGGTCGAATTTAGCAATCAGCCCCAGCATTTT. Encoded protein: CASGLALLGLAGTGVEFSNQPQHF.